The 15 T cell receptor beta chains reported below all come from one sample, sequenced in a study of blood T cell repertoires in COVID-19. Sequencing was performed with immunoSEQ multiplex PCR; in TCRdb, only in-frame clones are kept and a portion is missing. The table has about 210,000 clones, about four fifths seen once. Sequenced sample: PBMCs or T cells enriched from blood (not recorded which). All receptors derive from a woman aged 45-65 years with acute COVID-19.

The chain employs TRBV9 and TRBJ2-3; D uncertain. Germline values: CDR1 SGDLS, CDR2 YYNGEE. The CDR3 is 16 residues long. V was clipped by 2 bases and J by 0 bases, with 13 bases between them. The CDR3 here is CASSVYRASSTDTQYF. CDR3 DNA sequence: TGTGCCAGCAGCGTCTACCGCGCATCTAGCACAGATACGCAGTATTTT.

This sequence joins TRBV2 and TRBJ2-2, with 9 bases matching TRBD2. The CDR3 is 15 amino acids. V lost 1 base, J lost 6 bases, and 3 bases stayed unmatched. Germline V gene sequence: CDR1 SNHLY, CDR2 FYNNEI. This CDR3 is CASSEETSGPGELFF. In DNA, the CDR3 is TGTGCCAGCAGTGAAGAGACTAGCGGACCCGGGGAGCTGTTTTTT.

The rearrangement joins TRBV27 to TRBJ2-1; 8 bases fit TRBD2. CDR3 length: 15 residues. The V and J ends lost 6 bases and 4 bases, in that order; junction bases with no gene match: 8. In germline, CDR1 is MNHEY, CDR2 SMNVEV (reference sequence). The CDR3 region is CASSSSGPLYNEQFF. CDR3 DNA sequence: TGTGCCAGCAGCTCTAGCGGGCCCCTTTACAATGAGCAGTTCTTC.

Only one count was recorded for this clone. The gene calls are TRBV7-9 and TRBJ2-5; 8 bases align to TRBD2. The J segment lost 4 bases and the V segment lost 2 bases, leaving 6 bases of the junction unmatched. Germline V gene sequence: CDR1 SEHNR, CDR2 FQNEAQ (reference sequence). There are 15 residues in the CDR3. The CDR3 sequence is CASSLTSGPRETQYF. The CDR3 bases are TGTGCCAGCAGCTTAACTAGCGGCCCGCGAGAGACCCAGTACTTC.

CDR3 sequence: CASSPGWRVQTQYF. In nucleotides, the CDR3 is TGTGCCAGCAGCCCCGGATGGAGGGTACAGACCCAGTACTTC. V usage is TRBV6-2 or TRBV6-3 and J usage is TRBJ2-5; D possibly corresponds to TRBD2 (6 bases). The CDR3 is made up of 14 amino acids. With 6 bases removed from V and 6 bases from J, the gap between germline ends came to 17 bases. Germline loops: CDR1 MNHEY, CDR2 SVGEGT.

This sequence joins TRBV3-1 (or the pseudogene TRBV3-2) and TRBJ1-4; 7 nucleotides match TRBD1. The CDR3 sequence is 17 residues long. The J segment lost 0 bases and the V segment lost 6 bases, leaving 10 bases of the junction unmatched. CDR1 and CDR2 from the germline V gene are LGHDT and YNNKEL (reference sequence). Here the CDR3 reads CASSPGQTFATNEKLFF. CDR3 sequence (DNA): TGTGCCAGCAGTCCGGGACAGACTTTTGCAACTAATGAAAAACTGTTTTTT.

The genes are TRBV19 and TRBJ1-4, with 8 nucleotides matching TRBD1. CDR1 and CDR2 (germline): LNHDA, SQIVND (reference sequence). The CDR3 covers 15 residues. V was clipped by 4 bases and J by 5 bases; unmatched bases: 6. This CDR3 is CASSKRDRKNEKLFF. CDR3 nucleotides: TGTGCCAGTAGTAAAAGGGACAGGAAAAATGAAAAACTGTTTTTT. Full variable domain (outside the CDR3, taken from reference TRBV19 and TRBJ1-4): DGGITQSPKYLFRKEGQNVTLSCEQNLNHDAMYWYRQDPGQGLRLIYYSQIVNDFQKGDIAEGYSVSREKKESFPLTVTSAQKNPTAFYLCASSKRDRKNEKLFFGSGTQLSVL.

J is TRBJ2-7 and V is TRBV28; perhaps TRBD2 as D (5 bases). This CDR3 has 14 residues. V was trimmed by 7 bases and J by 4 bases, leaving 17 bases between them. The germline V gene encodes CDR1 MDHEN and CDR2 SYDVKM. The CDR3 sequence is CASTSLGERYEQYF. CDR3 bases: TGTGCCAGCACATCCCTCGGGGAGAGGTACGAGCAGTACTTC.

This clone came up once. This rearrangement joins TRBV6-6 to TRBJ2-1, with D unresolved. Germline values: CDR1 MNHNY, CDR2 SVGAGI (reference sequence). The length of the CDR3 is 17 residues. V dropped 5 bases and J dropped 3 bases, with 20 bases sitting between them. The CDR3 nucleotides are TGTGCCAGCAGTCCCCCCATCCTAGAGACCAGCTACAATGAGCAGTTCTTC. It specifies CASSPPILETSYNEQFF.

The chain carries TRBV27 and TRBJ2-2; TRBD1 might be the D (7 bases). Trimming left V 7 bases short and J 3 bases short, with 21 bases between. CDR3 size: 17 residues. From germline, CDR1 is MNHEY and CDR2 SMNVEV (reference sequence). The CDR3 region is CASTGRGARRDTGELFF. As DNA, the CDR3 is TGTGCCAGCACGGGCAGGGGGGCGCGTCGTGACACCGGGGAGCTGTTTTTT.

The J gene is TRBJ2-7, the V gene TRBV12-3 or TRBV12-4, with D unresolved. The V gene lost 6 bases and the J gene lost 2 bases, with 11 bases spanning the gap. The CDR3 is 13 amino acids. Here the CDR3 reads CASRVYGAYEQYF. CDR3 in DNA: TGTGCCAGCAGAGTATACGGAGCCTACGAGCAGTACTTC.

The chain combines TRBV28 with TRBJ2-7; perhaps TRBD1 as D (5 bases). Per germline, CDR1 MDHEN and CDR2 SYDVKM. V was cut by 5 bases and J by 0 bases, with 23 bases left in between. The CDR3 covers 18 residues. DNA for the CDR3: TGTGCCAGCAGTCCCACCCCCCAGGGCCGACCGAGCTCCTACGAGCAGTACTTC. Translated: CASSPTPQGRPSSYEQYF.

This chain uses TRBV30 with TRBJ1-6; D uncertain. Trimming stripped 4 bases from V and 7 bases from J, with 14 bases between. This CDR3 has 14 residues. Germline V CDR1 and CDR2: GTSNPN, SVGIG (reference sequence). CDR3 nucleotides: TGTGCCTGGAACGTCGTCCCAGTCAATTCACCCCTCCACTTT. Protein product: CAWNVVPVNSPLHF.

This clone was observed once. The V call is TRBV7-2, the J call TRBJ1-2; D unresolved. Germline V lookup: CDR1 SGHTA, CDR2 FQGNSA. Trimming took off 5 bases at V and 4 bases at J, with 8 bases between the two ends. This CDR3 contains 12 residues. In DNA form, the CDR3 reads TGTGCCAGCAGCACACAGACCTATGGCTACACCTTC. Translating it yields CASSTQTYGYTF.

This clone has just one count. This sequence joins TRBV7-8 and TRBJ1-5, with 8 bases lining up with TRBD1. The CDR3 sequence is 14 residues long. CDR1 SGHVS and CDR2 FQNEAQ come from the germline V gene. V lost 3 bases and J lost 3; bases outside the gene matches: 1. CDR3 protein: CASSLDRDNQPQHF. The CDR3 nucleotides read TGTGCCAGCAGCTTGGACAGGGACAATCAGCCCCAGCATTTT.